Given below is one T cell receptor (beta chain) in context. Method: immunoSEQ multiplex PCR; TCRdb's copy keeps in-frame clones and lacks some. The table shows approximately 480,000 clones, with about 75% occurring only once. This sample was taken from a study of shared clonotypes between healthy human individuals. The sequenced sample was PBMCs. The TCR originated in a woman in her thirties or forties in good health. Some clones in this sample may be carry-over from other donors' samples.

The CDR3, as DNA: TGTGCCAGCAGTAGGGCTAAATTATCTGAAGCTTTCTTT. The encoded protein is CASSRAKLSEAFF. V gene TRBV27 combines with J gene TRBJ1-1; D is ambiguous. The CDR3 runs to 13 residues. Trimming pared 5 bases from V and 6 bases from J, leaving 13 bases between. The germline CDR1 and CDR2 sequences are MNHEY and SMNVEV (reference sequence).